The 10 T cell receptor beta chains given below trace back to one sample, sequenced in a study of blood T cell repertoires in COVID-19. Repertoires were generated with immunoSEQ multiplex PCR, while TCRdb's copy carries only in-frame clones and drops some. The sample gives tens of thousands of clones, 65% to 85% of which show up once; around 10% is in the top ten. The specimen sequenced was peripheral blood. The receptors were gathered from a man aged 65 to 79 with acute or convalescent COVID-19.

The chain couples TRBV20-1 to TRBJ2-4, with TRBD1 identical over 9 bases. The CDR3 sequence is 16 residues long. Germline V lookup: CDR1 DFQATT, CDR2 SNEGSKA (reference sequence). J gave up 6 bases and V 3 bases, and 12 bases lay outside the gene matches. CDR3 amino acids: CSASIQGQGPGNIQYF. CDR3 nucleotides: TGCAGTGCTAGTATACAAGGACAGGGGCCCGGAAACATTCAGTACTTC.

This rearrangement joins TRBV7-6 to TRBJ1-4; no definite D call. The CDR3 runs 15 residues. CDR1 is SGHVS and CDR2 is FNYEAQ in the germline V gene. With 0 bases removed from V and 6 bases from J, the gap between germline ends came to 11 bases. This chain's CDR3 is CASSLAGLGDEKLFF. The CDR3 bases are TGTGCCAGCAGCTTAGCGGGCCTGGGAGATGAAAAACTGTTTTTT.

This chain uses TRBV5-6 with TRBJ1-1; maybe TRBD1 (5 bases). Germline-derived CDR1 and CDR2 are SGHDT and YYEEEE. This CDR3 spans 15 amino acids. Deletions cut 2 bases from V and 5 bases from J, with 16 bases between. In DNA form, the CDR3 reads TGTGCCAGCAGCTTTAACTGGGGCCAGGGAACTGAAGCTTTCTTT. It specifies CASSFNWGQGTEAFF.

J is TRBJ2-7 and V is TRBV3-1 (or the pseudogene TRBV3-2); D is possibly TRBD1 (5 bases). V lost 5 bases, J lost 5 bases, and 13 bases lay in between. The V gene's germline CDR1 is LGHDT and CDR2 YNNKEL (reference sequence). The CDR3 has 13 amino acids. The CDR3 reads CASSGPGSHEQYF. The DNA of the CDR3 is TGTGCCAGCAGCGGTCCAGGGTCCCACGAGCAGTACTTC.

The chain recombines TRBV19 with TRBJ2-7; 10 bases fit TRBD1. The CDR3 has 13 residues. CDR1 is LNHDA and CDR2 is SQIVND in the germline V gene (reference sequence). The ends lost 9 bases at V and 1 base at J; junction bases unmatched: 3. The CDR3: CASRDRGSYEQYF. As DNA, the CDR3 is TGTGCCAGCCGGGACAGGGGTTCCTACGAGCAGTACTTC.

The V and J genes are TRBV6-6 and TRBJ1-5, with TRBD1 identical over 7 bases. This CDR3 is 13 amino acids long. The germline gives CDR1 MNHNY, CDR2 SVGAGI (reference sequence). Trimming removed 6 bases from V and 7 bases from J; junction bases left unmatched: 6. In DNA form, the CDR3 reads TGTGCCAGCAGCCGGGACAGTTCGCAGCCCCAGCATTTT. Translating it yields CASSRDSSQPQHF.

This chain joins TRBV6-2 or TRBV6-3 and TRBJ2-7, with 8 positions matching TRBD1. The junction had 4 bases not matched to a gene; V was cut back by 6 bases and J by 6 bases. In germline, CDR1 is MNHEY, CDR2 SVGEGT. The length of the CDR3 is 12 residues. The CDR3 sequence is CASRPDRGEQYV. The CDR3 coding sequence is TGTGCCAGCAGACCTGACAGGGGCGAGCAGTACGTC.

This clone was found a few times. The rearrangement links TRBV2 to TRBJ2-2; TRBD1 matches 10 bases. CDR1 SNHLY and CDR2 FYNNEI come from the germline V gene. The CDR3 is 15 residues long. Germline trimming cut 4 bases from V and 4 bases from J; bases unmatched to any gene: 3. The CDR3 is CASSGRTGGTGELFF. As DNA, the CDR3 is TGTGCCAGCAGTGGGCGGACAGGGGGCACCGGGGAGCTGTTTTTT.

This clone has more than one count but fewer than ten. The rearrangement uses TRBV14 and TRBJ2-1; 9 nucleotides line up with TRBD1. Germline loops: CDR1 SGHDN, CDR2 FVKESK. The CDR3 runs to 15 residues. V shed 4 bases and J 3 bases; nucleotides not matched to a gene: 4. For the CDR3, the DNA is TGTGCCAGCAGCCTGAGACAGGGGGGCTACAATGAGCAGTTCTTC. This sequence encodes CASSLRQGGYNEQFF.

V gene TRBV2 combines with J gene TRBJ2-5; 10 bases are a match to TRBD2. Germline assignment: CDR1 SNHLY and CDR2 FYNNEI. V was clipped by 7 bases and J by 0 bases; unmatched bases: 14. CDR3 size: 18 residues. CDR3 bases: TGTGCCAGCACGCCCGTGGGAGCGGGGGGGGTGTACCAAGAGACCCAGTACTTC. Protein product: CASTPVGAGGVYQETQYF. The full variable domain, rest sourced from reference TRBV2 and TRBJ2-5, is EPEVTQTPSHQVTQMGQEVILRCVPISNHLYFYWYRQILGQKVEFLVSFYNNEISEKSEIFDDQFSVERPDGSNFTLKIRSTKLEDSAMYFCASTPVGAGGVYQETQYFGPGTRLLVL.